A selection of T cell receptor beta chains follows, all from one sample in a study of blood T cell repertoires in COVID-19. Assay used: immunoSEQ multiplex PCR; TCRdb lists only in-frame clones, some missing. The sample carries about 82,000 clones, around 88% recorded once. Sample: peripheral blood. The source of these receptors is a woman aged 60-75 years with acute or convalescent COVID-19. Both conserved end residues are part of each CDR3. Each record gives: D gene, clone size, J gene, V gene, CDR3 protein, CDR3 DNA. A D gene is named only where the DNA matches it firmly. Rows may omit the clone size; those that give it use once, few, many or a size class.

d_gene: TRBD2; abundance: NA; j_gene: TRBJ2-1; v_gene: TRBV19; CDR3aa: CASSILGSSGEQFF; CDR3nt: TGTGCCAGTAGTATTTTGGGTTCTAGCGGGGAGCAGTTCTTC
d_gene: TRBD2; abundance: NA; j_gene: TRBJ2-2; v_gene: TRBV5-4; CDR3aa: CASSPELAGGRAGELFF; CDR3nt: TGTGCCAGCAGCCCGGAACTAGCGGGGGGGCGGGCCGGGGAGCTGTTTTTT
d_gene: NA; abundance: NA; j_gene: TRBJ2-1; v_gene: TRBV7-9; CDR3aa: CASSPQGFGDEQFF; CDR3nt: TGTGCCAGCAGCCCGCAAGGGTTCGGGGATGAGCAGTTCTTC
d_gene: TRBD2; abundance: NA; j_gene: TRBJ2-1; v_gene: TRBV3-1/TRBV3-2; CDR3aa: CASSQFGTSGDLEQFF; CDR3nt: TGTGCCAGCAGCCAATTCGGGACTAGCGGGGATCTTGAGCAGTTCTTC
d_gene: NA; abundance: NA; j_gene: TRBJ2-7; v_gene: TRBV5-1; CDR3aa: CASSPGTLSAGEYF; CDR3nt: TGCGCCAGCAGCCCCGGGACTCTCAGTGCCGGCGAGTACTTC
d_gene: TRBD2; abundance: NA; j_gene: TRBJ2-5; v_gene: TRBV5-1; CDR3aa: CASSLETSGGTQYF; CDR3nt: TGCGCCAGCAGCTTGGAGACTAGCGGGGGGACCCAGTACTTC
d_gene: NA; abundance: NA; j_gene: TRBJ2-1; v_gene: TRBV19; CDR3aa: CASSFRGASYNEQFF; CDR3nt: TGTGCCAGTAGCTTCAGGGGTGCCTCCTACAATGAGCAGTTCTTC
d_gene: TRBD2; abundance: NA; j_gene: TRBJ2-1; v_gene: TRBV6-6; CDR3aa: CASSYSSGGYNEQFF; CDR3nt: TGTGCCAGCAGTTACAGTAGCGGGGGTTACAATGAGCAGTTCTTC
d_gene: TRBD1; abundance: NA; j_gene: TRBJ1-2; v_gene: TRBV15; CDR3aa: CATSRAGQPYGYTF; CDR3nt: TGTGCCACCAGCAGAGCGGGACAGCCCTATGGCTACACCTTC
d_gene: TRBD1; abundance: NA; j_gene: TRBJ1-5; v_gene: TRBV19; CDR3aa: CASSETGTGNQPQHF; CDR3nt: TGTGCCAGTAGTGAAACCGGGACAGGAAATCAGCCCCAGCATTTT
d_gene: NA; abundance: NA; j_gene: TRBJ2-1; v_gene: TRBV4-2; CDR3aa: CASSREGGGGDNEQFF; CDR3nt: TGTGCCAGCAGCCGGGAAGGAGGCGGCGGTGACAATGAGCAGTTCTTC
d_gene: TRBD2; abundance: NA; j_gene: TRBJ2-1; v_gene: TRBV6-5; CDR3aa: CASSLAGGRGEQFF; CDR3nt: TGTGCCAGCAGTCTAGCGGGAGGCCGCGGTGAGCAGTTCTTC
d_gene: TRBD2; abundance: few; j_gene: TRBJ2-7; v_gene: TRBV5-4; CDR3aa: CASSPPSSGSSYEQYF; CDR3nt: TGTGCCAGCAGCCCACCTTCTAGCGGGAGCTCCTACGAGCAGTACTTC
d_gene: NA; abundance: NA; j_gene: TRBJ2-3; v_gene: TRBV20-1; CDR3aa: CSSVITDTQYF; CDR3nt: TGCAGTTCAGTAATCACAGATACGCAGTATTTT
d_gene: TRBD2; abundance: NA; j_gene: TRBJ2-1; v_gene: TRBV7-2; CDR3aa: CASSLSGLAGPSYNEQFF; CDR3nt: TGTGCCAGCAGCTTATCGGGCCTAGCGGGTCCTTCCTACAATGAGCAGTTCTTC
d_gene: NA; abundance: NA; j_gene: TRBJ1-1; v_gene: TRBV10-3; CDR3aa: CAISVQGNTEAFF; CDR3nt: TGTGCCATCAGTGTGCAGGGTAACACTGAAGCTTTCTTT
d_gene: NA; abundance: NA; j_gene: TRBJ1-5; v_gene: TRBV6-5; CDR3aa: CASIRMRDSNQPQHF; CDR3nt: TGTGCCAGCATTCGAATGAGGGATAGCAATCAGCCCCAGCATTTT
d_gene: NA; abundance: NA; j_gene: TRBJ1-1; v_gene: TRBV19; CDR3aa: CASSLGMGTSSRTEAFF; CDR3nt: TGTGCCAGTAGTTTAGGGATGGGGACTTCCTCGAGGACTGAAGCTTTCTTT
d_gene: TRBD1; abundance: NA; j_gene: TRBJ2-7; v_gene: TRBV5-6; CDR3aa: CASSPRQGWYEQYF; CDR3nt: TGTGCCAGCAGCCCTAGACAGGGATGGTACGAGCAGTACTTC
d_gene: TRBD2; abundance: few; j_gene: TRBJ2-1; v_gene: TRBV28; CDR3aa: CASSPLGAGGNNEQFF; CDR3nt: TGTGCCAGCAGTCCACTTGGAGCGGGAGGGAACAATGAGCAGTTCTTC
d_gene: TRBD2; abundance: NA; j_gene: TRBJ2-2; v_gene: TRBV29-1; CDR3aa: CSVGLAGVTGELFF; CDR3nt: TGCAGCGTTGGGCTAGCGGGAGTAACCGGGGAGCTGTTTTTT
d_gene: NA; abundance: NA; j_gene: TRBJ1-2; v_gene: TRBV6-1; CDR3aa: CASSERGIARDTF; CDR3nt: TGTGCCAGCAGTGAACGGGGGATCGCACGGGACACCTTC
d_gene: NA; abundance: NA; j_gene: TRBJ2-3; v_gene: TRBV7-9; CDR3aa: CASSPLGVVVSTDTQYF; CDR3nt: TGTGCCAGCAGCCCCCTAGGGGTTGTTGTGAGCACAGATACGCAGTATTTT
d_gene: TRBD2; abundance: NA; j_gene: TRBJ2-1; v_gene: TRBV7-2; CDR3aa: CASRVQGGYNEQFF; CDR3nt: TGTGCCAGCAGGGTTCAGGGAGGGTACAATGAGCAGTTCTTC
d_gene: NA; abundance: NA; j_gene: TRBJ1-3; v_gene: TRBV21-1; CDR3aa: CASSRGVSSRTSGNTIYF; CDR3nt: TGTGCCAGCAGCAGGGGGGTCTCAAGTAGGACATCTGGAAACACCATATATTTT
d_gene: TRBD1; abundance: NA; j_gene: TRBJ2-2; v_gene: TRBV3-1/TRBV3-2; CDR3aa: CASSRGQGHTGELFF; CDR3nt: TGTGCCAGCAGCCGGGGACAGGGTCACACCGGGGAGCTGTTTTTT
d_gene: TRBD1; abundance: NA; j_gene: TRBJ1-5; v_gene: TRBV18; CDR3aa: CASSPDRNQPQHF; CDR3nt: TGTGCCAGCTCACCGGACAGGAATCAGCCCCAGCATTTT
d_gene: NA; abundance: NA; j_gene: TRBJ2-3; v_gene: TRBV12-3/TRBV12-4; CDR3aa: CASMEAGTDTQYF; CDR3nt: TGTGCCAGCATGGAAGCGGGCACAGATACGCAGTATTTT
d_gene: NA; abundance: NA; j_gene: TRBJ1-2; v_gene: TRBV14; CDR3aa: CASSQDLRAGGYGYTF; CDR3nt: NA
d_gene: TRBD2; abundance: NA; j_gene: TRBJ2-3; v_gene: TRBV5-1; CDR3aa: CASSLISGGDDTQYF; CDR3nt: TGCGCCAGCAGCTTGATTAGCGGGGGTGACGATACGCAGTATTTT
d_gene: NA; abundance: NA; j_gene: TRBJ1-2; v_gene: TRBV5-1; CDR3aa: CASSSTSGDGYTF; CDR3nt: TGCGCCAGCAGCTCTACATCAGGGGATGGCTACACCTTC
d_gene: NA; abundance: NA; j_gene: TRBJ2-1; v_gene: TRBV6-5; CDR3aa: CASSYGTLYNEQFF; CDR3nt: TGTGCCAGCAGTTACGGGACATTGTACAATGAGCAGTTCTTC
d_gene: TRBD1; abundance: NA; j_gene: TRBJ1-3; v_gene: TRBV6-6; CDR3aa: CASSYPDRVGNTIYF; CDR3nt: TGTGCCAGCAGTTACCCCGACAGGGTCGGAAACACCATATATTTT
d_gene: TRBD1; abundance: NA; j_gene: TRBJ2-7; v_gene: TRBV19; CDR3aa: CASTSTGPRGTGSSYEQYF; CDR3nt: TGTGCCAGTACCTCAACGGGACCCAGGGGGACAGGGAGCTCCTACGAGCAGTACTTC
d_gene: TRBD1; abundance: NA; j_gene: TRBJ1-1; v_gene: TRBV29-1; CDR3aa: CSVVRTGPSEAFF; CDR3nt: TGCAGCGTTGTGAGGACAGGGCCCTCTGAAGCTTTCTTT
d_gene: TRBD1; abundance: NA; j_gene: TRBJ1-4; v_gene: TRBV3-1/TRBV3-2; CDR3aa: CASSQGLGTGGNREKLFF; CDR3nt: TGTGCCAGCAGCCAAGGTCTTGGGACAGGGGGGAATCGAGAAAAACTGTTTTTT
d_gene: NA; abundance: NA; j_gene: TRBJ2-7; v_gene: TRBV10-1; CDR3aa: CASSESSLSSYEQYF; CDR3nt: TGCGCCAGCAGTGAGTCGTCTCTATCCTCCTACGAGCAGTACTTC
d_gene: NA; abundance: NA; j_gene: TRBJ1-1; v_gene: TRBV6-4; CDR3aa: CASKQTMNTEAFF; CDR3nt: TGTGCCAGCAAGCAAACCATGAACACTGAAGCTTTCTTT
d_gene: NA; abundance: NA; j_gene: TRBJ2-1; v_gene: TRBV5-8; CDR3aa: CASSLRGQPYNEQFF; CDR3nt: TGTGCCAGCAGCTTGCGTGGACAGCCCTACAATGAGCAGTTCTTC
d_gene: NA; abundance: once; j_gene: TRBJ2-6; v_gene: TRBV6-4; CDR3aa: CASLELMLFFGANVLTF; CDR3nt: TGTGCCAGCCTCGAACTTATGCTTTTCTTTGGGGCCAACGTCCTGACTTTC
d_gene: NA; abundance: NA; j_gene: TRBJ2-1; v_gene: TRBV9; CDR3aa: CASTGGGSFNEQFF; CDR3nt: TGTGCCAGCACAGGGGGAGGATCCTTCAATGAGCAGTTCTTC
d_gene: NA; abundance: NA; j_gene: TRBJ1-2; v_gene: TRBV6-4; CDR3aa: CASSDRGYGYTF; CDR3nt: TGTGCCAGCAGTGACAGGGGCTATGGCTACACCTTC
d_gene: NA; abundance: NA; j_gene: TRBJ1-5; v_gene: TRBV19; CDR3aa: CASSRRETDQPQHF; CDR3nt: TGTGCCAGTAGTCGCCGGGAAACCGATCAGCCCCAGCATTTT
d_gene: NA; abundance: NA; j_gene: TRBJ2-7; v_gene: TRBV3-1/TRBV3-2; CDR3aa: CASSQDFPGQELLEQYF; CDR3nt: TGTGCCAGCAGCCAAGACTTCCCGGGACAAGAACTTTTAGAGCAGTACTTC
d_gene: TRBD2; abundance: once; j_gene: TRBJ2-5; v_gene: TRBV2; CDR3aa: CASSDFAGEETQYF; CDR3nt: TGTGCCAGCAGTGACTTCGCGGGAGAAGAGACCCAGTACTTC
d_gene: NA; abundance: NA; j_gene: TRBJ2-4; v_gene: TRBV6-5; CDR3aa: CASSYRENIQYF; CDR3nt: TGTGCCAGCAGCTACAGGGAGAACATTCAGTACTTC
d_gene: TRBD1; abundance: NA; j_gene: TRBJ1-2; v_gene: TRBV5-1; CDR3aa: CASSLGQGADGYTF; CDR3nt: TGCGCCAGCAGCTTGGGGCAGGGGGCTGATGGCTACACCTTC
d_gene: NA; abundance: NA; j_gene: TRBJ1-5; v_gene: TRBV21-1; CDR3aa: CASSQKGSKGNQPQHF; CDR3nt: TGTGCCAGCAGCCAGAAGGGGTCGAAAGGCAATCAGCCCCAGCATTTT
d_gene: TRBD2; abundance: NA; j_gene: TRBJ2-7; v_gene: TRBV3-1/TRBV3-2; CDR3aa: CASRSGAYEQYF; CDR3nt: TGTGCCAGCAGAAGCGGGGCCTACGAGCAGTACTTC
d_gene: NA; abundance: few; j_gene: TRBJ1-6; v_gene: TRBV29-1; CDR3aa: CSADRGGSPLHF; CDR3nt: TGCAGCGCGGACAGAGGAGGCTCACCCCTCCACTTT
d_gene: NA; abundance: NA; j_gene: TRBJ1-6; v_gene: TRBV27; CDR3aa: CASGSRGSPLHF; CDR3nt: TGTGCCAGCGGGTCCAGGGGTTCACCCCTCCACTTT
d_gene: TRBD1; abundance: NA; j_gene: TRBJ1-6; v_gene: TRBV9; CDR3aa: CASSATSGTANSPLHF; CDR3nt: TGTGCCAGCAGCGCAACCTCCGGGACAGCTAATTCACCCCTCCACTTT
d_gene: TRBD1; abundance: NA; j_gene: TRBJ2-7; v_gene: TRBV7-6; CDR3aa: CASSNKPGQSSYEQYF; CDR3nt: TGTGCCAGCAGTAACAAGCCGGGACAGAGCTCCTACGAGCAGTACTTC
d_gene: NA; abundance: NA; j_gene: TRBJ1-1; v_gene: TRBV19; CDR3aa: CASSIGEKGGLGEAFF; CDR3nt: TGTGCCAGTAGTATAGGGGAAAAAGGAGGGCTGGGTGAAGCTTTCTTT
d_gene: NA; abundance: NA; j_gene: TRBJ1-5; v_gene: TRBV7-2; CDR3aa: CASSLDLQTPYSNQPQHF; CDR3nt: TGTGCCAGCAGCTTAGATCTACAGACCCCGTATAGCAATCAGCCCCAGCATTTT
d_gene: NA; abundance: NA; j_gene: TRBJ2-4; v_gene: TRBV12-3/TRBV12-4; CDR3aa: CASSPSQGGIQYF; CDR3nt: TGTGCCAGCAGCCCCTCCCAGGGAGGCATTCAGTACTTC
d_gene: NA; abundance: NA; j_gene: TRBJ2-7; v_gene: TRBV29-1; CDR3aa: CSVALTYEQYF; CDR3nt: TGCAGCGTTGCCCTTACCTACGAGCAGTACTTC
d_gene: NA; abundance: few; j_gene: TRBJ1-6; v_gene: TRBV3-1/TRBV3-2; CDR3aa: CASSQVDSYNSPLHF; CDR3nt: TGTGCCAGCAGCCAAGTCGACAGCTATAATTCACCCCTCCACTTT